Below are 4 T cell receptor beta chains sequenced from a single sample in a study of cytomegalovirus exposure and HLA in healthy donors. The PCR employed 60 Vbeta primers together with 13 Jbeta primers. Profiling relied on immunoSEQ multiplex PCR, and the TCRdb table lists in-frame clones only, not all of them. This table holds 200,000 to 250,000 clones, 78% found once. Sequencing was carried out using PBMCs. The receptors were sampled from a male donor in good health and CMV-seronegative.

The chain is built from TRBV4-1 and TRBJ2-3; TRBD2 matches at 13 bases. This CDR3 contains 20 residues. Germline V gives CDR1 MGHRA, CDR2 YSYEKL. With V trimmed by 4 bases and J by 3 bases, 16 bases remained unmatched. CDR3 residues: CASSPGTSGKSTLGTDTQYF. The DNA for the CDR3 is TGCGCCAGCAGCCCAGGGACTAGCGGGAAATCAACTCTGGGGACAGATACGCAGTATTTT.

The gene calls are TRBV7-3 and TRBJ2-5, with 11 bases fitting TRBD1. Germline CDR1 is SGHTA and CDR2 is FQGTGA. The CDR3 contains 15 residues. V dropped 4 bases and J dropped 3; count of bases not matched to a gene: 4. CDR3 protein: CASSSGTGGEETQYF. As DNA, the CDR3 is TGTGCCAGCAGCTCCGGGACAGGGGGTGAAGAGACCCAGTACTTC.

CDR3 region: CASSLGRAGELFF. The CDR3 nucleotides are TGTGCCAGCAGCTTAGGCAGGGCCGGGGAGCTGTTTTTT. The chain uses TRBV7-2 and TRBJ2-2, with a tentative D call TRBD1 (5 bases). The V end was cut by 1 base, the J end by 6 bases, with 6 bases between. CDR3 length equals 13 residues. CDR1 is SGHTA, CDR2 FQGNSA, per germline.

This clone showed up just a few times. The CDR3 nucleotides are TGCGCCAGCAGCCAAGATTCGGGGACAGGGGGGACCAAAGCTTTCTTT. This codes for CASSQDSGTGGTKAFF. The chain uses TRBV4-1 and TRBJ1-1; TRBD1 matches 11 bases. The germline gives CDR1 MGHRA, CDR2 YSYEKL. Unmatched junction bases numbered 9, after V lost 0 bases and J lost 9 bases. This CDR3 is built from 16 residues.